Detailed here is one T cell receptor beta chain. This sample stems from a study of blood T cell repertoires in COVID-19. Overall study context: Sites in the United States, Italy and Spain provided acute and convalescent COVID-19 samples. From T cells, B-cell-depleted T cells, or PBMCs came the material, which was cDNA or gDNA.

V was shortened by 7 bases and J by 0 bases, with 12 bases between the two germline ends. The CDR3 is 13 amino acids. From germline, CDR1 is SQVTM and CDR2 ANQGSEA. In the authors' workflow: Reference gene primer amplification yielded estimated nucleated cell counts. The data were produced by immunoSEQ multiplex PCR, yet TCRdb's version contains in-frame clones alone and is incomplete. V and J calls and clone size are as listed in that table; D and trimming were resolved from the DNA. The sample has about 260,000 clones, around four fifths seen once. The sample was peripheral blood. The chain uses TRBV29-1 and TRBJ2-5; no clear D. This clonotype was sampled from a woman older than 75 with acute or convalescent COVID-19. The CDR3 spells CSATAAYQETQYF. DNA of the CDR3: TGCAGCGCAACTGCCGCGTACCAAGAGACCCAGTACTTC.